This T cell receptor beta chain was profiled in a study of blood T cells in healthy people across ages. Study background: About one barcoded beta molecule per two T cells was the capture yield of template switching. Study results and limitations: Changes seen in expanded clonotypes were possibly confounded by donor CMV status left unknown. Correlation between TCR beta diversity and naive T cell percentage was strong. Older individuals had lower TCR beta diversity per million T cells (the decline was roughly linear).

Together with a sample-barcoded 5' primer, a J-beta primer mix was included in a second PCR lasting roughly 6 to 12 cycles. TCRdb called the 5' RACE reads again in MiXCR, with one record for every CDR3 protein. The table includes hundreds of thousands of distinct CDR3 sequences, approximately 49% detected once. This CDR3 has 12 residues. V was trimmed by 4 bases and J by 7 bases, leaving 8 bases between them. Looked up from germline, CDR1 is SQVTM and CDR2 is ANQGSEA. This clonotype was found a few times. Its antigen is still unknown. The source of this sequence is a woman aged 60-75 years in good health. The specimen sequenced was blood. This rearrangement joins TRBV29-1 to TRBJ1-6; D unresolved. CDR3 DNA: TGCAGCGTTGTGATAGGGAATTCACCCCTCCACTTT. Translated: CSVVIGNSPLHF.